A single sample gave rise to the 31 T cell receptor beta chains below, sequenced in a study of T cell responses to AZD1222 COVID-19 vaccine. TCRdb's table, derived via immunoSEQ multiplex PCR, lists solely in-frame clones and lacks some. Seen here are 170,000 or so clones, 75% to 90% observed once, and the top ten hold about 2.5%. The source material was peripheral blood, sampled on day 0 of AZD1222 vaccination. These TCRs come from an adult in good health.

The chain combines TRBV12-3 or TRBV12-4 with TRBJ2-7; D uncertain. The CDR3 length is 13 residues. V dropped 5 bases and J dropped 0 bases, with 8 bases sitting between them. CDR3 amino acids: CASSDGFSYEQYF. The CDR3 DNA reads TGTGCCAGCAGTGACGGATTCTCCTACGAGCAGTACTTC.

The CDR3 loop is CSVEDPGRGPTTDTQYF. The CDR3, as DNA: TGCAGCGTTGAAGATCCCGGGAGAGGGCCAACCACAGATACGCAGTATTTT. This rearrangement joins TRBV29-1 to TRBJ2-3; a possible D gene is TRBD2 (6 bases). CDR1 and CDR2 (germline): SQVTM, ANQGSEA. The CDR3 is made up of 17 amino acids. The ends were cut back, 0 bases at V and 2 bases at J, with 18 bases in the middle.

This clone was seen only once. CDR3 bases: TGCAGCGTGAGAGGAGCACCAGGGTCACACAAGGATACGCAGTATTTT. Translating gives CSVRGAPGSHKDTQYF. The chain is built from TRBV29-1 and TRBJ2-3; weak D call: TRBD1 (5 bases). The length of the CDR3 is 16 residues. The V gene's germline CDR1 is SQVTM and CDR2 ANQGSEA. V was pared by 6 bases and J by 6 bases, with 25 bases between.

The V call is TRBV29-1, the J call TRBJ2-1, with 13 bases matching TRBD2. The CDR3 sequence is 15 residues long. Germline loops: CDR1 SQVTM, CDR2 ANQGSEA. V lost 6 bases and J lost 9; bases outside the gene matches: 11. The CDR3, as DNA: TGCAGCGTCCCCGAGACTAGCGGGAGGTGGAGTGAGCAGTTCTTC. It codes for CSVPETSGRWSEQFF.

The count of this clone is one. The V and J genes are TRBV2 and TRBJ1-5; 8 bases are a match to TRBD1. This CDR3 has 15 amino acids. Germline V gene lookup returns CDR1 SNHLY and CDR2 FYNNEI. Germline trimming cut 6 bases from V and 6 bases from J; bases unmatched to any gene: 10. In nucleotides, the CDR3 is TGTGCCAGCAGCCCGGACAGGGCGCATGGTCAGCCCCAGCATTTT. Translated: CASSPDRAHGQPQHF.

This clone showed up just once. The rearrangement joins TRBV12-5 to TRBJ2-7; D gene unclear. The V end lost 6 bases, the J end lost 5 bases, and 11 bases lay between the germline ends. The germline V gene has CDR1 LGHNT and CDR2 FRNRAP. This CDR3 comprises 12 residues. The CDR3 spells CASGDLSNEQYF. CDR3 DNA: TGTGCTAGTGGGGACCTTTCAAACGAGCAGTACTTC. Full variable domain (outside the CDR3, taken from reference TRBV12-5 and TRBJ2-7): DARVTQTPRHKVTEMGQEVTMRCQPILGHNTVFWYRQTMMQGLELLAYFRNRAPLDDSGMPKDRFSAEMPDATLATLKIQPSEPRDSAVYFCASGDLSNEQYFGPGTRLTVT.

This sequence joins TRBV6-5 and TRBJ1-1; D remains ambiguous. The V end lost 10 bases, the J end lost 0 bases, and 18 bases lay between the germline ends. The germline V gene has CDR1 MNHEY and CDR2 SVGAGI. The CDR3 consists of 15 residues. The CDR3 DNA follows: TGTGCCACCAGCCGTGACGGGAGTATGAACACTGAAGCTTTCTTT. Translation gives CATSRDGSMNTEAFF.

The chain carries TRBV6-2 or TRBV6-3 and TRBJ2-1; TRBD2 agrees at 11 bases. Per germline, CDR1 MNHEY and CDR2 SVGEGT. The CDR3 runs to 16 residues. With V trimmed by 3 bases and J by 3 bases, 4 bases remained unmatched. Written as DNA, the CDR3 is TGTGCCAGCAGTTATGGGACTAGCGGTTTCTACAATGAGCAGTTCTTC. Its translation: CASSYGTSGFYNEQFF.

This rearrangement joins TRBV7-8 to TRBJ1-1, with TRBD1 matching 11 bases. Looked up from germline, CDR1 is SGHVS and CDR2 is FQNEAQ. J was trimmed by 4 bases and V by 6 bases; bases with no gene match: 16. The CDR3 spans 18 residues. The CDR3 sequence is CASRKLPGQGVAGTEAFF. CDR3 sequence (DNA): TGTGCCAGCAGAAAGCTGCCGGGACAGGGGGTCGCGGGCACTGAAGCTTTCTTT.

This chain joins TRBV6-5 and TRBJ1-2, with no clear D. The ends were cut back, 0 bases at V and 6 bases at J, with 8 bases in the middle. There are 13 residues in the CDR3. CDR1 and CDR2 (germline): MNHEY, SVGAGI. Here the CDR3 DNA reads TGTGCCAGCAGTTACTCGGCAGACGATGGCTACACCTTC. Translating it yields CASSYSADDGYTF.

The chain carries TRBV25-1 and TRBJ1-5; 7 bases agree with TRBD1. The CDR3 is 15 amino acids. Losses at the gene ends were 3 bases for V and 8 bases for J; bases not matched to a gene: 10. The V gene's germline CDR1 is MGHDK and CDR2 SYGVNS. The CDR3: CASSDSGSGGEPQHF. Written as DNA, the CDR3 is TGTGCCAGCAGTGATTCTGGGTCAGGGGGTGAGCCCCAGCATTTT.

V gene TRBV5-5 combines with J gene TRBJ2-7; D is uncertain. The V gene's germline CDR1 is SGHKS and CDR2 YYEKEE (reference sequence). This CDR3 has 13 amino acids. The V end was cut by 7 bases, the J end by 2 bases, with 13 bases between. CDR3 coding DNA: TGTGCCAGCGCCTTCGGTCGTCCCTACGAGCAGTACTTC. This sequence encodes CASAFGRPYEQYF.

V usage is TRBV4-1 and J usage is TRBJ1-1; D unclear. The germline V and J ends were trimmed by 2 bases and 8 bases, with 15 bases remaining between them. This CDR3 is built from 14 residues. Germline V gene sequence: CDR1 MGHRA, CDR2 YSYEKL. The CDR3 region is CASSQPPVETEAFF. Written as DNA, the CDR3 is TGCGCCAGCAGCCAACCCCCTGTCGAGACCGAAGCTTTCTTT.

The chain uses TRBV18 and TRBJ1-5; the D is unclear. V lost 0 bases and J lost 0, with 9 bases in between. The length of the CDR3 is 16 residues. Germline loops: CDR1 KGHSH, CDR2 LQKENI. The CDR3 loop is CASSPPGRSSNQPQHF. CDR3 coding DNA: TGTGCCAGCTCACCACCGGGCAGGTCTAGCAATCAGCCCCAGCATTTT.

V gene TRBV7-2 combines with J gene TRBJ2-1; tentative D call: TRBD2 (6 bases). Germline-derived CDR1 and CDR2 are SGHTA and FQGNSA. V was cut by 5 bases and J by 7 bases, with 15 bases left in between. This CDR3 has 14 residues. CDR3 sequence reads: CASSRDFSGNEQFF. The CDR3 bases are TGTGCCAGCAGCCGGGACTTCTCGGGGAATGAGCAGTTCTTC.

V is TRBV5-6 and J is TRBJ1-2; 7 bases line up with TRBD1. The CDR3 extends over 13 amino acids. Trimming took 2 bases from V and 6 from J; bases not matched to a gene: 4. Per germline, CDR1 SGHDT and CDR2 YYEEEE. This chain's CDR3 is CASSFYRGDGYTF. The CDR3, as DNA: TGTGCCAGCAGCTTCTACAGGGGAGATGGCTACACCTTC.

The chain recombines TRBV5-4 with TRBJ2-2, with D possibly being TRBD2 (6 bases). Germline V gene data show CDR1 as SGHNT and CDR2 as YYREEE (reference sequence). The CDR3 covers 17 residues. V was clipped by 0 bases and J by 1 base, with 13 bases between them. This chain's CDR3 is CASSLAGISGNTGELFF. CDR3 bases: TGTGCCAGCAGCTTGGCCGGAATTAGCGGGAACACCGGGGAGCTGTTTTTT.

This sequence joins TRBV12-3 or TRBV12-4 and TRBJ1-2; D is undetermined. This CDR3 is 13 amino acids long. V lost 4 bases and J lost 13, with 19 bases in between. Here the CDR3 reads CASSSEDRSPGTF. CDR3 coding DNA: TGTGCCAGCAGTTCCGAGGACCGGTCCCCTGGCACCTTC.

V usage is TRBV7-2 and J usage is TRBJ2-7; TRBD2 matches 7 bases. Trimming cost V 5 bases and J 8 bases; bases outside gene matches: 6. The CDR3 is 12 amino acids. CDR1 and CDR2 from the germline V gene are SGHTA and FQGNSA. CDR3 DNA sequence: TGTGCCAGCAGCCAAGCCGGGGGGAAGCAGTACTTC. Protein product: CASSQAGGKQYF.

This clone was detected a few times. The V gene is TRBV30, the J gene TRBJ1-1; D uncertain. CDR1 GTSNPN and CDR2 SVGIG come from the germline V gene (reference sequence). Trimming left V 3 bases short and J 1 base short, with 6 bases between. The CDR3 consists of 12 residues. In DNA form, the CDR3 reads TGTGCCTGGAGAACGGCGAACACTGAAGCTTTCTTT. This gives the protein CAWRTANTEAFF.

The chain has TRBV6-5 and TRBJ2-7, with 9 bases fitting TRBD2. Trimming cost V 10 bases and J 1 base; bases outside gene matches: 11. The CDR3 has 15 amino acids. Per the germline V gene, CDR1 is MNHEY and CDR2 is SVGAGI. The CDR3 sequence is CATTPAGGASYEQYF. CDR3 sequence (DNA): TGTGCCACAACCCCAGCGGGAGGCGCATCCTACGAGCAGTACTTC.

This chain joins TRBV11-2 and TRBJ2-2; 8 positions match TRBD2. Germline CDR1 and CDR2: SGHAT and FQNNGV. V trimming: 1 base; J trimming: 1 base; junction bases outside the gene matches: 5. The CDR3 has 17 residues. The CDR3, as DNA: TGTGCCAGCAGCTTAGTCGGTAGCGGGAAGAACACCGGGGAGCTGTTTTTT. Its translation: CASSLVGSGKNTGELFF.

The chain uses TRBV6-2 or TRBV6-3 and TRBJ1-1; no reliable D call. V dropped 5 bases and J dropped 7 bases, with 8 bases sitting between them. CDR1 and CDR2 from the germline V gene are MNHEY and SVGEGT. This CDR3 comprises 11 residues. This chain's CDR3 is CASSQDLEAFF. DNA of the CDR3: TGTGCCAGCAGTCAGGACCTTGAAGCTTTCTTT.

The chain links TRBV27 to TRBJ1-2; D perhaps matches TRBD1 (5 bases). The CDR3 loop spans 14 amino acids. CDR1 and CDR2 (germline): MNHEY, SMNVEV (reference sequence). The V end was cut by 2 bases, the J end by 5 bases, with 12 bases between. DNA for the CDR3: TGTGCCAGCAGTTTAAACAGGCCAGCTTATGGCTACACCTTC. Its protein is CASSLNRPAYGYTF.

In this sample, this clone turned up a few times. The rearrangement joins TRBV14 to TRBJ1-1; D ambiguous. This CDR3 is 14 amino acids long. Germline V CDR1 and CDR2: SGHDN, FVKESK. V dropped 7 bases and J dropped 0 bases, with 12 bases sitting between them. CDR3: CASKGSGVNTEAFF. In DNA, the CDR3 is TGTGCCAGCAAGGGATCCGGAGTGAACACTGAAGCTTTCTTT.

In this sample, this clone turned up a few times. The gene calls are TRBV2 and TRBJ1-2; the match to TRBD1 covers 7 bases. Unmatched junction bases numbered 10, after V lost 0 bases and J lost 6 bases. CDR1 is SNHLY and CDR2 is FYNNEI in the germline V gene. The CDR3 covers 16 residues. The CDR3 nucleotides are TGTGCCAGCAGTGAAGCTTGGACAGGAGGGGGAGATGGCTACACCTTC. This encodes CASSEAWTGGGDGYTF.

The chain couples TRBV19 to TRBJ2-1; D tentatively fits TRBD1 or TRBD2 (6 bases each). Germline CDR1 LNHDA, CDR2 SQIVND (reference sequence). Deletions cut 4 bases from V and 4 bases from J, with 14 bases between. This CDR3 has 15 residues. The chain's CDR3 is CASSTSRGTYNEQFF. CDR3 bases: TGTGCCAGTAGTACCAGTCGCGGGACATACAATGAGCAGTTCTTC.

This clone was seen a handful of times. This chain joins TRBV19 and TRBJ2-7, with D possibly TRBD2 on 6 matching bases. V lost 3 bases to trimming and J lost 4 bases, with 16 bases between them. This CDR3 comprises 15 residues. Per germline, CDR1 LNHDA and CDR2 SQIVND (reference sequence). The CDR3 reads CASSMVGPGEYEQYF. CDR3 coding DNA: TGTGCCAGTAGTATGGTGGGGCCGGGAGAGTACGAGCAGTACTTC.

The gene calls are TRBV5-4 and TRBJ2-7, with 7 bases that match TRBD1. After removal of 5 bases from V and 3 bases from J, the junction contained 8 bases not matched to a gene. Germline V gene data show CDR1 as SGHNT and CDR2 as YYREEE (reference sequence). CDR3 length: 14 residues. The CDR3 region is CASRIQGSHYEQYF. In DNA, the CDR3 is TGTGCCAGCAGGATACAGGGGTCGCACTACGAGCAGTACTTC.

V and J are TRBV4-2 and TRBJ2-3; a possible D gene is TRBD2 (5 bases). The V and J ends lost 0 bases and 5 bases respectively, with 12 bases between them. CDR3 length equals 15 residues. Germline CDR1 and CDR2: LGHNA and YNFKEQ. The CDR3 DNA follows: TGTGCCAGCAGCCAAGAGGCGGGCCGGGTAGATACGCAGTATTTT. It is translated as CASSQEAGRVDTQYF.

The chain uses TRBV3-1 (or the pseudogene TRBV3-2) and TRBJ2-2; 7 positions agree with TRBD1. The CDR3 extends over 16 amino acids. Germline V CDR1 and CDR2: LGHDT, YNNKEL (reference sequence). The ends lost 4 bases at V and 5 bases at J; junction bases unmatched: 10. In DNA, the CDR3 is TGTGCCAGCAGCCCCGCGACGAGGGGGCGAACCGGGGAGCTGTTTTTT. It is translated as CASSPATRGRTGELFF.